What follows are 23 T cell receptor beta chains derived from one specimen sequenced in a study of monozygotic twins with inflammatory bowel disease (dated by TCRdb to between 2018 and 2021). The library was generated by 5' RACE. The sample was run on an Illumina HiSeq 2500. TCRdb reanalyzed the reads, keeping one entry per CDR3 protein sequence and omitting DNA. The table of this sample itemizes approximately 300,000 distinct CDR3 sequences. The ten largest clonotypes hold roughly 5.2% of the sample. Material: blood. The receptors here all came from a human donor with ulcerative colitis or Crohn's disease, or a healthy co-twin of an affected twin (not recorded which).

The gene calls are TRBV6-1 and TRBJ1-3; TCRdb lists TRBD1, though no DNA is available to test this call. The CDR3 extends over 15 amino acids. Germline lookup yields CDR1 MNHNS and CDR2 SASEGT. The CDR3 protein is CASRPPGAPGNTIYF.

The chain has TRBV5-1 and TRBJ2-3; no DNA is available, so the TRBD1 call from TCRdb remains unchecked. Germline values: CDR1 SGHRS, CDR2 YFSETQ. This CDR3 spans 16 amino acids. The CDR3 protein is CASSFLIQGATDTQYF.

The chain combines TRBV7-2 with TRBJ2-3. CDR1 SGHTA and CDR2 FQGNSA come from the germline V gene. The CDR3 is made up of 15 amino acids. The CDR3 is CASNSRNSLTDTQYF.

The chain has TRBV29-1 and TRBJ2-5; TCRdb's D gene call, TRBD1, goes unchecked for lack of DNA. CDR1 is SQVTM, CDR2 ANQGSEA, per germline. The CDR3 has 14 residues. The CDR3 protein is CSVEGGELQETQYF.

This chain joins TRBV19 and TRBJ2-5; with no DNA, the TCRdb D assignment of TRBD1 cannot be verified. Looked up from germline, CDR1 is LNHDA and CDR2 is SQIVND (reference sequence). The CDR3 is 16 residues long. CDR3 protein: CANPRKRTGLVETQYF.

The chain is built from TRBV30 and TRBJ2-7. Germline loops: CDR1 GTSNPN, CDR2 SVGIG (reference sequence). The CDR3 covers 12 residues. This CDR3 is CAWSVSFYEQYF.

V is TRBV7-8 and J is TRBJ1-1; TCRdb gives TRBD1 as the D gene, but with no DNA this cannot be confirmed. Germline CDR1 SGHVS, CDR2 FQNEAQ. This CDR3 is 14 amino acids long. CDR3 protein: CASSRRQGGTEAFF.

The chain employs TRBV14 and TRBJ1-1; with no DNA, the TCRdb D assignment of TRBD1 cannot be verified. The CDR3 length is 14 residues. CDR1 and CDR2 from the germline V gene are SGHDN and FVKESK. The CDR3 protein is CASGQGKLNTEAFF.

V is TRBV7-2 and J is TRBJ2-7; TCRdb picks TRBD2, but there is no DNA to check that call. CDR1 is SGHTA, CDR2 FQGNSA, per germline. The CDR3 runs to 16 residues. The CDR3 spells CASSPGTSGISYEQYF.

This CDR3 is CASSEGSGEYNEQFF. V and J are TRBV6-1 and TRBJ2-1; TCRdb picks TRBD2, but there is no DNA to check that call. CDR1 and CDR2 from the germline V gene are MNHNS and SASEGT. This CDR3 spans 15 amino acids.

The rearrangement links TRBV9 to TRBJ1-1. Germline-derived CDR1 and CDR2 are SGDLS and YYNGEE. This CDR3 comprises 13 residues. CDR3 amino acids: CASSVGMNTEAFF.

The chain recombines TRBV29-1 with TRBJ2-7; TCRdb outputs TRBD2, but without DNA this stays unchecked. The CDR3 consists of 15 residues. CDR1 and CDR2 (germline): SQVTM, ANQGSEA. CDR3: CSVSPGTNPTYEQYF.

V and J are TRBV5-1 and TRBJ2-7; TCRdb's D call, TRBD1, is unchecked because there is no DNA. Germline V lookup: CDR1 SGHRS, CDR2 YFSETQ. This CDR3 comprises 14 residues. The CDR3 loop is CASSFGTGVFEQYF.

The CDR3 sequence is CASSITGGFHNEQFF. The rearrangement joins TRBV5-4 to TRBJ2-1; the TRBD1 assignment by TCRdb is unverifiable without DNA. This CDR3 spans 15 amino acids. The germline V gene encodes CDR1 SGHNT and CDR2 YYREEE (reference sequence).

J is TRBJ2-1 and V is TRBV5-1; TCRdb gives TRBD1 as the D gene, but with no DNA this cannot be confirmed. Germline values: CDR1 SGHRS, CDR2 YFSETQ. The length of the CDR3 is 17 residues. This CDR3 is CASSPVPTGGSYNEQFF.

CDR3: CASSLVPYEQYF. The chain joins TRBV5-6 to TRBJ2-7. Germline V lookup: CDR1 SGHDT, CDR2 YYEEEE. The CDR3 is 12 residues long.

The chain has TRBV5-4 and TRBJ2-3; the TCRdb D gene call, TRBD1, has no DNA to confirm it. CDR3 length equals 15 residues. CDR1 and CDR2 (germline): SGHNT, YYREEE (reference sequence). CDR3 loop: CASSLDAGPTDTQYF.

The chain combines TRBV19 with TRBJ2-6; TCRdb calls TRBD1, which cannot be checked without DNA. The CDR3 has 18 residues. Germline V CDR1 and CDR2: LNHDA, SQIVND (reference sequence). This chain's CDR3 is CASSPPDRVRAGANVLTF.

The chain combines TRBV20-1 with TRBJ2-7; with no DNA, the TCRdb D assignment of TRBD1 cannot be verified. CDR3 length: 12 residues. Germline CDR1 DFQATT, CDR2 SNEGSKA (reference sequence). CDR3 sequence reads: CSAMGRNYEQYF.

V gene TRBV10-1 combines with J gene TRBJ1-6; TCRdb's assignment of TRBD1 cannot be checked, as there is no DNA. Germline loops: CDR1 WNHNN, CDR2 SYGVQD (reference sequence). CDR3 size: 14 residues. This CDR3 is CASSESRANSPLHF.

This chain connects TRBV4-1 to TRBJ2-1; TCRdb calls TRBD1, which cannot be checked without DNA. CDR1 and CDR2 from the germline V gene are MGHRA and YSYEKL. This CDR3 spans 15 amino acids. CDR3 residues: CASSPGTGSWNEQFF.

V usage is TRBV7-9 and J usage is TRBJ2-7; checking the TCRdb D call of TRBD1 is not possible without DNA. Per germline, CDR1 SEHNR and CDR2 FQNEAQ (reference sequence). This CDR3 region has 13 residues. CDR3 amino acids: CASSQTGGYEQYF.

The V call is TRBV14, the J call TRBJ2-7; TCRdb calls TRBD1, which cannot be checked without DNA. Germline CDR1 and CDR2: SGHDN and FVKESK. The CDR3 is made up of 15 amino acids. The CDR3 is CASSHLDRATYEQYF.